This T cell receptor beta chain is from a study of T cells in Graves' hyperthyroidism and ophthalmopathy. Study overall: Peripheral blood sampling occurred at initial diagnosis, before any treatment.

This clonotype was detected many times. The antigen is unknown. There were TCR beta CDR3 regions amplified from RNA transcripts. Researchers ran a first-round RT-PCR on the TCR CDR3 using the HTBI primer set. Using its own MiXCR run on the multiplex PCR reads, TCRdb lists one record per CDR3 protein. The table includes approximately 600,000 distinct CDR3 sequences, less than 25% detected once. This sample holds PBMCs from 8 to 10 ml fresh peripheral blood. Whole-study findings and limits: Most thyroid-expanded clonotypes above 0.001 were also found in blood. From stable hyperthyroidism, ophthalmopathy was set apart by a 13 V-J model.

From germline, CDR1 is MDHEN and CDR2 SYDVKM. The CDR3 is 14 residues long. V was clipped by 3 bases and J by 6 bases; unmatched bases: 5. The receptor was isolated from a man in his thirties or forties with Graves' ophthalmopathy. The chain combines TRBV28 with TRBJ2-7, with 10 bases that match TRBD1. Specimen: blood. The CDR3 DNA reads TGTGCCAGCAGTTTCATGGGACAGGGGATCGAGCAGTACTTC. Protein product: CASSFMGQGIEQYF.